The 5 T cell receptor beta chains presented below share a single source sample, sequenced in a study of Tregs in tolerant kidney transplant recipients (dated by TCRdb to 2018 to 2020). The meaning of the sample's time point label: blood sample drawn before combined kidney and bone marrow transplant. The method was the immunoSEQ multiplex PCR assay. Drawn from immuneACCESS, this table holds only the in-frame rearrangements with V and J called that TCRdb kept. Clones are partly lost; checked studies trace under half to an unresolved V gene and leave the rest unexplained. The table held for this sample gives approximately 49,000 clones. The top ten clonotypes cover 0.7% to 0.95% of the sample. The input for sequencing was CD4+ T cells from blood, taken before the transplant. Receptor source: a human donor who received a combined kidney and bone marrow transplant.

On this clone itself: The read terminates 3 residues ahead of where the CDR3 ends, so the germline J gene completes it. The J gene is TRBJ2-2, the V gene TRBV20-1; D may be TRBD1 (6 bases). Trimming removed 6 bases at V and 5 bases at J, with 10 bases between. The CDR3 totals 12 residues. Germline V gives CDR1 DFQATT, CDR2 SNEGSKA (reference sequence). CDR3 bases read: TGCAGTGCGCCAGGGGATACCGGGGAG. Translating it yields CSAPGDTGE. The complete CDR3 sequence is CSAPGDTGELFF.

Notes on this clone: The read halts 3 residues ahead of the CDR3 end, with the missing end drawn from the germline J gene. This rearrangement joins TRBV2 to TRBJ1-2; D remains ambiguous. The CDR3 has 12 residues. Germline V gene sequence: CDR1 SNHLY, CDR2 FYNNEI. V lost 2 bases and J lost 5, with 6 bases in between. The CDR3 bases that were read are TGTGCCAGCAGTGAACAGGAATATGGC. It is translated as CASSEQEYG. The full CDR3 reads CASSEQEYGYTF.

Concerning this clone itself: The sequence runs out 3 residues before the end of the CDR3; the remainder is reconstructed from the germline J gene. The J gene is TRBJ1-3, the V gene TRBV2; D is ambiguous. The germline CDR1 and CDR2 sequences are SNHLY and FYNNEI. The V end lost 5 bases, the J end lost 1 base, and 15 bases lay between the germline ends. The CDR3 runs 16 residues. This chain's CDR3 is CASSPRGSPSGNTIYF. The CDR3 DNA, read in part, is TGTGCCAGCAGTCCCCGGGGTTCACCTTCTGGAAACACC.

The sequenced part of the CDR3 DNA is TGTGCCAGCAGTGAGGGGGCGAACACAGATACG. Its translation: CASSEGANTDT. The full CDR3 reads CASSEGANTDTQYF. The chain couples TRBV6-1 to TRBJ2-3; D possibly corresponds to TRBD1 (6 bases). The read ends 3 residues shy of where the CDR3 ends; the end is completed using the germline J gene. This CDR3 spans 14 amino acids. V gave up 3 bases and J gave up 2 bases, with 9 bases separating them. Germline V gene lookup returns CDR1 MNHNS and CDR2 SASEGT.

Concerning this clone itself: The sequenced fragment ends 3 residues before the CDR3 boundary, so the rest is inferred from the germline J gene. The genes are TRBV23-1 and TRBJ1-2, with D possibly matching TRBD1 (5 bases). TRBV23-1 is an open reading frame, and its role is uncertain. V was shortened by 1 base and J by 5 bases, with 11 bases between the two germline ends. The CDR3 contains 14 residues. CDR3 sequence: CASSQYAGRYGYTF. The part of the CDR3 DNA that was read is TGCGCCAGCAGTCAATACGCAGGGCGATATGGC.